The rows below give T cell receptor beta chains drawn from one sample of a study of cytomegalovirus exposure and HLA in healthy donors. Only in-frame clones appear in the TCRdb table, and some are missing; sequencing was by immunoSEQ multiplex PCR. The data show about 65,000 clones, less than 65% seen once. Sample: PBMCs. All receptors derive from a man aged 30-40 years in good health and CMV-seronegative. Each CDR3 is given with its conserved first and last residue. The D gene is left open where the match is weak. The listing skips clone size in some rows; elsewhere it reads once, few, many or a size class.

clone size | D gene | J gene | V gene | CDR3 protein | CDR3 DNA
NA | NA | TRBJ1-2 | TRBV7-2 | CASSLVPAVGGAFYGYTF | TGTGCCAGCAGCTTAGTGCCCGCCGTGGGGGGGGCCTTCTATGGCTACACCTTC
few | TRBD1 | TRBJ1-4 | TRBV29-1 | CSVVGDRYEKLFF | TGCAGCGTTGTAGGGGACAGATATGAAAAACTGTTTTTT
NA | NA | TRBJ1-6 | TRBV30 | CAWNPGNGNSPLHF | TGTGCCTGGAACCCGGGGAATGGAAATTCACCCCTCCACTTT
NA | TRBD1 | TRBJ1-2 | TRBV27 | CASNNRGNYGYTF | TGTGCCAGCAACAACAGGGGTAACTATGGCTACACCTTC
few | NA | TRBJ2-5 | TRBV6-6 | CASSWLQGQETQYF | TGTGCCAGCAGTTGGTTACAGGGACAAGAGACCCAGTACTTC
NA | NA | TRBJ2-5 | TRBV7-9 | CASSLSGGSETQYF | TGTGCCAGCAGCTTATCTGGGGGGAGTGAGACCCAGTACTTC
NA | NA | TRBJ2-7 | TRBV7-3 | CASSSVSGYEQYF | TGTGCCAGCAGCTCCGTGAGCGGCTACGAGCAGTACTTC
few | NA | TRBJ2-7 | TRBV2 | CAILRGGPYEQYF | TGTGCCATCCTAAGAGGAGGCCCCTACGAGCAGTACTTC
NA | NA | TRBJ2-5 | TRBV7-3 | CASSSYPGETQYF | TGTGCCAGCAGCTCCTACCCGGGAGAGACCCAGTACTTC
NA | NA | TRBJ1-1 | TRBV6-1 | CASSEGPQGSRAFF | TGTGCCAGCAGTGAAGGGCCACAGGGTAGTAGGGCTTTCTTT
NA | NA | TRBJ2-7 | TRBV6-5 | CASSYPPGEQYF | TGTGCCAGCAGTTATCCGCCGGGCGAGCAGTACTTC
NA | TRBD2 | TRBJ2-1 | TRBV29-1 | CSVFSGGRNNEQFF | TGCAGCGTTTTTAGCGGGGGGCGGAACAATGAGCAGTTCTTC
NA | TRBD2 | TRBJ2-7 | TRBV15 | CATSTPWGGIREQYF | TGTGCCACCAGCACCCCTTGGGGGGGGATCCGGGAGCAGTACTTC
NA | NA | TRBJ2-2 | TRBV11-1 | CASSLWHTGELFF | TGTGCCAGCAGCTTATGGCATACCGGGGAGCTGTTTTTT
NA | TRBD1 | TRBJ1-5 | TRBV15 | CATSRDRDSSQPQHF | TGTGCCACCAGCAGAGATCGGGACAGCAGTCAGCCCCAGCATTTT
NA | NA | TRBJ2-5 | TRBV7-9 | CASSIEQDQETQYF | TGTGCCAGCAGTATTGAACAAGACCAAGAGACCCAGTACTTC
NA | TRBD1 | TRBJ1-1 | TRBV4-1 | CASSRVGTGGYTEAFF | TGCGCCAGCAGCCGGGTTGGGACAGGGGGCTACACTGAAGCTTTCTTT
NA | TRBD1 | TRBJ1-5 | TRBV10-2 | CASRQGASNQPQHF | TGCGCCAGCAGACAGGGGGCAAGCAATCAGCCCCAGCATTTT
few | TRBD1 | TRBJ1-5 | TRBV6-1 | CASRPTGGYQPQHF | TGTGCCAGCAGACCGACAGGGGGCTATCAGCCCCAGCATTTT
few | TRBD1 | TRBJ1-2 | TRBV5-1 | CASSLGQGIGYTF | TGCGCCAGCAGCTTGGGACAGGGAATTGGCTACACCTTC
NA | NA | TRBJ1-1 | TRBV30 | CAWSTENTEAFF | TGTGCCTGGAGTACAGAGAACACTGAAGCTTTCTTT
NA | TRBD2 | TRBJ2-3 | TRBV4-1 | CASSQGLAGGITDTQYF | TGCGCCAGCAGCCAGGGACTAGCGGGGGGCATCACAGATACGCAGTATTTT
once | TRBD1 | TRBJ1-2 | TRBV4-1 | CASSEIGQGAAGYGYTF | TGCGCCAGCAGCGAGATCGGACAGGGGGCGGCCGGATATGGCTACACCTTC
NA | TRBD1 | TRBJ1-1 | TRBV7-3 | CASSVTGGTEAFF | TGTGCCAGCAGCGTCACAGGGGGCACTGAAGCTTTCTTT
NA | TRBD2 | TRBJ2-4 | TRBV7-2 | CASSLAGTSGGVQYF | TGTGCCAGCAGCTTAGCAGGGACTAGCGGGGGGGTCCAGTACTTC
NA | NA | TRBJ1-2 | TRBV19 | CASSTTGYYGYTF | TGTGCCAGTAGTACAACAGGCTACTATGGCTACACCTTC
NA | NA | TRBJ1-2 | TRBV5-6 | CASTRTAGAGYTF | TGTGCCAGCACTAGAACGGCGGGTGCGGGCTACACCTTC
NA | NA | TRBJ1-3 | TRBV4-1 | CASSQPGLQSSGNTIYF | TGCGCCAGCAGCCAACCGGGACTCCAGAGCTCTGGAAACACCATATATTTT
NA | NA | TRBJ1-1 | TRBV7-9 | CASNGRGLAIWNTEAFF | TGTGCCAGCAACGGAAGGGGGTTGGCTATTTGGAACACTGAAGCTTTCTTT
NA | NA | TRBJ2-7 | TRBV4-1 | CASSQGTLAYEQYF | TGCGCCAGCAGCCAGGGGACTCTGGCCTACGAGCAGTACTTC
NA | NA | TRBJ2-1 | TRBV7-9 | CASSPRQSSYNEQFF | TGTGCCAGCAGCCCCCGACAGAGCTCCTACAATGAGCAGTTCTTC
few | TRBD1 | TRBJ2-1 | TRBV18 | CASSPATGAYNEQFF | TGTGCCAGCTCACCAGCAACAGGGGCCTACAATGAGCAGTTCTTC
NA | NA | TRBJ1-6 | TRBV5-8 | CASSSGTYNSPLHF | TGTGCCAGCAGCTCCGGGACATATAATTCACCCCTCCACTTT
NA | NA | TRBJ1-3 | TRBV2 | CASSEGGQLSGNTIYF | TGTGCCAGCAGTGAAGGAGGGCAGTTATCTGGAAACACCATATATTTT
NA | NA | TRBJ1-1 | TRBV7-8 | CASSLVGGGNTEAFF | TGTGCCAGCAGCTTAGTTGGGGGCGGAAACACTGAAGCTTTCTTT
NA | TRBD2 | TRBJ2-5 | TRBV5-1 | CASSPGGAGQETQYF | TGCGCCAGCAGCCCCGGGGGGGCCGGGCAAGAGACCCAGTACTTC
NA | NA | TRBJ2-7 | TRBV10-3 | CAISDEAYEQYF | TGTGCCATCAGTGACGAGGCCTACGAGCAGTACTTC
NA | TRBD1 | TRBJ2-5 | TRBV11-3 | CASSPGTARETQYF | TGTGCCAGCAGCCCTGGGACAGCAAGAGAGACCCAGTACTTC
NA | NA | TRBJ2-1 | TRBV4-2 | CASSHGGSHNEQFF | TGTGCCAGCAGCCATGGGGGGAGTCACAATGAGCAGTTCTTC
NA | TRBD1 | TRBJ2-7 | TRBV27 | CASRALGGRYSYEQYF | TGTGCCAGCAGGGCGTTAGGGGGCCGCTACTCCTACGAGCAGTACTTC
NA | NA | TRBJ1-1 | TRBV5-1 | CASSFPDSNTEAFF | TGCGCCAGCAGCTTTCCGGACTCGAACACTGAAGCTTTCTTT
NA | NA | TRBJ2-7 | TRBV5-6 | CASSPQGHYEQYF | TGTGCCAGCAGCCCACAGGGCCACTACGAGCAGTACTTC
NA | NA | TRBJ1-3 | TRBV15 | CATRPHRLSGNTIYF | TGTGCCACCAGGCCACACAGGCTCTCTGGAAACACCATATATTTT
NA | TRBD1 | TRBJ1-2 | TRBV5-1 | CASSGRDRGDYGYTF | TGCGCCAGCAGCGGAAGGGACAGGGGGGACTATGGCTACACCTTC
NA | TRBD2 | TRBJ2-3 | TRBV7-2 | CASSLTSGGQSTDTQYF | TGTGCCAGCAGCTTAACTAGCGGGGGGCAGAGCACAGATACGCAGTATTTT
NA | TRBD2 | TRBJ2-2 | TRBV10-3 | CAISETSAGGRQSTGELFF | TGTGCCATCAGTGAAACATCGGCGGGGGGAAGGCAGAGCACCGGGGAGCTGTTTTTT
NA | NA | TRBJ2-3 | TRBV5-4 | CASSFTRGSDTQYF | TGTGCCAGCAGCTTCACACGGGGTTCAGATACGCAGTATTTT
NA | NA | TRBJ1-1 | TRBV14 | CASSQNMNTEAFF | TGTGCCAGCAGCCAAAATATGAACACTGAAGCTTTCTTT
NA | NA | TRBJ1-1 | TRBV6-6 | CASSTGTMNTEAFF | TGTGCCAGCAGTACAGGGACCATGAACACTGAAGCTTTCTTT
NA | TRBD1 | TRBJ1-2 | TRBV2 | CASSLLVTGTYGYTF | TGTGCCAGCAGTTTACTTGTGACAGGGACCTATGGCTACACCTTC
NA | NA | TRBJ1-1 | TRBV4-1 | CASSQWAGANTEAFF | TGCGCCAGCAGCCAATGGGCAGGCGCGAACACTGAAGCTTTCTTT
NA | NA | TRBJ1-3 | TRBV6-1 | CASSTQGIGGNTIYF | TGTGCCAGCTCCACTCAGGGGATCGGTGGAAACACCATATATTTT
few | TRBD1 | TRBJ2-5 | TRBV5-1 | CASSLGDSQETQYF | TGCGCCAGCAGCTTGGGGGACAGCCAAGAGACCCAGTACTTC
few | NA | TRBJ2-4 | TRBV30 | CAWSVRQMGIQYF | TGTGCCTGGAGTGTACGACAGATGGGGATTCAGTACTTC
NA | TRBD1 | TRBJ2-5 | TRBV11-3 | CASSSRTGVAGQETQYF | TGTGCCAGCAGCTCCAGGACAGGGGTGGCGGGACAAGAGACCCAGTACTTC
NA | NA | TRBJ1-2 | TRBV6-5 | CASRLTGSAYGYTF | TGTGCCAGCAGATTAACCGGGTCCGCGTATGGCTACACCTTC
few | NA | TRBJ1-3 | TRBV29-1 | CSVETASSGNTIYF | TGCAGCGTTGAAACAGCTTCCTCTGGAAACACCATATATTTT
NA | NA | TRBJ2-5 | TRBV28 | CASTVAQETQYF | TGTGCCAGCACAGTAGCCCAAGAGACCCAGTACTTC